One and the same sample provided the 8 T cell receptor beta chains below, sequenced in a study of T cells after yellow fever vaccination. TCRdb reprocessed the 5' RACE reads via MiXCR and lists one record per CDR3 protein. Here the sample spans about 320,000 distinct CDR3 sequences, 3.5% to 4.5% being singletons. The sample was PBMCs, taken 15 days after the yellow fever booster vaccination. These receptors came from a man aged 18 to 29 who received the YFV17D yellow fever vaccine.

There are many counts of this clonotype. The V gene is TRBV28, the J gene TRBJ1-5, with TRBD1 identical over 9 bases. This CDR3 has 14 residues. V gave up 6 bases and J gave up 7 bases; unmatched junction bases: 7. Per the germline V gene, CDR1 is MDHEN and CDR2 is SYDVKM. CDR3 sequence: CASRHRGQGQPQHF. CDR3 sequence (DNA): TGTGCCAGCAGACACAGGGGGCAGGGGCAGCCCCAGCATTTT.

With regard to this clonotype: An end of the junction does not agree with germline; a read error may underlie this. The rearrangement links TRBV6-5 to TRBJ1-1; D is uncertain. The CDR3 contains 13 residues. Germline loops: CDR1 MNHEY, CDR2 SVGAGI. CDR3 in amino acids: CSSSYRVNTEAFF. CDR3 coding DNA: TGTTCCAGCAGTTATCGAGTCAACACTGAAGCTTTCTTT.

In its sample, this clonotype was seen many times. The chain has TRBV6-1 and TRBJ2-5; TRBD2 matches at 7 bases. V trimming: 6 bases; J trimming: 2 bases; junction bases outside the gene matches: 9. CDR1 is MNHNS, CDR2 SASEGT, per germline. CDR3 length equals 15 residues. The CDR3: CASRIGTTPQETQYF. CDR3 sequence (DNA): TGTGCCAGCAGAATAGGGACTACCCCGCAAGAGACCCAGTACTTC.

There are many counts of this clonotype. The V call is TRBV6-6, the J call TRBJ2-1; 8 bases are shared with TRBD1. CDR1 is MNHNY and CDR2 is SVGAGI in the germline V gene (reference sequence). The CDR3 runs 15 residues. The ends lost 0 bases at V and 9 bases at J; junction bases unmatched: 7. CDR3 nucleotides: TGTGCCAGCAGTTACTCGAGACAGGGGTTCGGTGAGCAGTTCTTC. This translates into CASSYSRQGFGEQFF.

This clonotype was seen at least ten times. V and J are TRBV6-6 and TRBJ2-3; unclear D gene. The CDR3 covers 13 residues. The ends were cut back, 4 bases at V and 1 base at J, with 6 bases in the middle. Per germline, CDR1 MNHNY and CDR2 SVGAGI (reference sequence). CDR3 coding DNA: TGTGCCAGCAGTTCGGTAGGCACAGATACGCAGTATTTT. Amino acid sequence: CASSSVGTDTQYF.

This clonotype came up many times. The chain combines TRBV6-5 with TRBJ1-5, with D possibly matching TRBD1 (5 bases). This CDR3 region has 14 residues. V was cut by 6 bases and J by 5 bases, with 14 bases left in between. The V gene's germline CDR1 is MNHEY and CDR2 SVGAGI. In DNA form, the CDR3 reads TGTGCCAGCAGACCTGGGGGGTTCTATCAGCCCCAGCATTTT. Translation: CASRPGGFYQPQHF.

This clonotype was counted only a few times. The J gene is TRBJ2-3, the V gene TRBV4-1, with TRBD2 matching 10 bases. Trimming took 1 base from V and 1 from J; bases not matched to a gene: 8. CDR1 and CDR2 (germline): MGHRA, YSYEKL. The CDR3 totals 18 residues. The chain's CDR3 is CASSQGESLAGGTDTQYF. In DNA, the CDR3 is TGCGCCAGCAGCCAAGGGGAATCCCTAGCGGGGGGCACAGATACGCAGTATTTT.

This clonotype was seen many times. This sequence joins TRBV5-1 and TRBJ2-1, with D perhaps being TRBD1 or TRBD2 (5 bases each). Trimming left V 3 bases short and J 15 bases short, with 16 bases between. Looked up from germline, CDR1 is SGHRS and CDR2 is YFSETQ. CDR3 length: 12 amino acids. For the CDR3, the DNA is TGCGCCAGCAGCTGGAACGGGGCGGTTCGGTTCTTC. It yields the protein CASSWNGAVRFF.